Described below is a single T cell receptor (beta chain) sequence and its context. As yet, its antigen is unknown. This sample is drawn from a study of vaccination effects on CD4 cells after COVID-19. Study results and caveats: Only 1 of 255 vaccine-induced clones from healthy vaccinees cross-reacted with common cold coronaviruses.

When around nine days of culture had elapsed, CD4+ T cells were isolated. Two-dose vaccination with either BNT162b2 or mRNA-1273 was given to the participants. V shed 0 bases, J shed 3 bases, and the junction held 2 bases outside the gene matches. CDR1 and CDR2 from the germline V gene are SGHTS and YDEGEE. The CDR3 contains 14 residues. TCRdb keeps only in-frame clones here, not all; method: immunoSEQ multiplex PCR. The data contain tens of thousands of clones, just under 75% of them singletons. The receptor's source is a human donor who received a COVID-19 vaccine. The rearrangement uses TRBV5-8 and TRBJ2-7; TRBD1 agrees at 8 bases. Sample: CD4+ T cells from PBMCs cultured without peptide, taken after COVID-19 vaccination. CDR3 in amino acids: CASSLGQGLYEQYF. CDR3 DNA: TGTGCCAGCAGCTTGGGACAGGGGCTCTACGAGCAGTACTTC.